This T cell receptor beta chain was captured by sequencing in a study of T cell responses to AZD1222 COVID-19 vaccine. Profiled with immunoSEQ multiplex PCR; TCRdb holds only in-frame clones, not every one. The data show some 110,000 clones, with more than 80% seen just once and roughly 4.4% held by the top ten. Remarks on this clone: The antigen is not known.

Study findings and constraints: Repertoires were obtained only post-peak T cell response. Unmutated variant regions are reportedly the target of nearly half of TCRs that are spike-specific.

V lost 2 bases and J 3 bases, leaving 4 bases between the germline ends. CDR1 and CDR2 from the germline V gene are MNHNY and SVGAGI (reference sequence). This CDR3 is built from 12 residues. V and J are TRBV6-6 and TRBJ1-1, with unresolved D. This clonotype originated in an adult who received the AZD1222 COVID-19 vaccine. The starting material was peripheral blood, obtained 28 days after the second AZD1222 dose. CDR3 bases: TGTGCCAGCAGTTACGTGGACACTGAAGCTTTCTTT. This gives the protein CASSYVDTEAFF.